What follows are 29 T cell receptor beta chains derived from one specimen sequenced in a study of regulatory T cells in long-lasting Graves disease. iRepertoire HTBI primers and Arm-PCR of CDR3 regions built TCR beta libraries. TCRdb re-analysed the multiplex PCR reads in MiXCR, keeping a single row per CDR3 protein. The table shows about 400,000 distinct CDR3 sequences, with around 15% occurring only once. Time point specified: newly diagnosed GD, antithyroid drugs for less than 3 months. Following extraction of RNA from PBMCs, that RNA was used to make the TCR library. The same data also contributed to another study, on T cells in Graves' hyperthyroidism and ophthalmopathy.

The sequencing here drew on peripheral blood mononuclear cells (PBMCs), taken at new diagnosis, from a patient treated with antithyroid drugs. The receptor set was obtained from a woman between 18 and 30 years old with Graves disease.

This clonotype was seen at least ten times. The chain couples TRBV2 to TRBJ2-7, with 15 nucleotides matching TRBD2. The germline V gene has CDR1 SNHLY and CDR2 FYNNEI. Germline trimming cut 4 bases from V and 9 bases from J; bases unmatched to any gene: 4. The CDR3 length is 14 residues. The chain's CDR3 is CASSGTSGRAVQYF. CDR3 sequence (DNA): TGTGCCAGCAGTGGGACTAGCGGGAGGGCAGTGCAGTACTTC.

This clonotype showed up many times. The rearrangement joins TRBV5-1 to TRBJ2-5, with D possibly matching TRBD1 (5 bases). Per the germline V gene, CDR1 is SGHRS and CDR2 is YFSETQ. The CDR3 covers 14 residues. V lost 0 bases and J lost 1, with 7 bases in between. CDR3 residues: CASSLGQRQETQYF. As DNA, the CDR3 is TGCGCCAGCAGCTTGGGACAGCGCCAAGAGACCCAGTACTTC.

This clonotype has ten or more counts. V is TRBV28 and J is TRBJ2-7; perhaps TRBD2 as D (6 bases). Trimming pared 3 bases from V and 4 bases from J, leaving 19 bases between. Germline CDR1 MDHEN, CDR2 SYDVKM. This CDR3 comprises 16 residues. This chain's CDR3 is CASSFKGGGGRYEQYF. The CDR3 DNA reads TGTGCCAGCAGTTTTAAGGGTGGTGGAGGGAGATACGAGCAGTACTTC.

This clonotype was observed at least ten times. V gene TRBV7-9 combines with J gene TRBJ2-7, with 8 bases identical to TRBD1. V dropped 1 base and J dropped 1; count of bases not matched to a gene: 12. Per the germline V gene, CDR1 is SEHNR and CDR2 is FQNEAQ (reference sequence). The CDR3 has 18 residues. CDR3 sequence reads: CASSLDGRQGPTSYEQYF. CDR3 nucleotide sequence: TGTGCCAGCAGCTTAGATGGCCGACAGGGGCCAACTTCCTACGAGCAGTACTTC.

This clonotype was observed many times. V and J are TRBV28 and TRBJ2-2; TRBD2 matches 9 bases. Germline trimming cut 6 bases from V and 4 bases from J; bases unmatched to any gene: 9. In germline, CDR1 is MDHEN, CDR2 SYDVKM. CDR3 size: 16 residues. CDR3 in amino acids: CASRKAGGPGTGELFF. Here the CDR3 DNA reads TGTGCCAGCAGGAAGGCGGGGGGGCCTGGCACCGGGGAGCTGTTTTTT.

The V and J genes are TRBV24-1 and TRBJ1-5, with 7 bases identical to TRBD1. This CDR3 has 12 residues. J gave up 9 bases and V 9 bases, and 7 bases lay outside the gene matches. Germline lookup yields CDR1 KGHDR and CDR2 SFDVKD. The CDR3 bases are TGTGCCACCGGGGAGGGGGCAGGGCCCCAGCATTTT. Translating gives CATGEGAGPQHF.

On this clonotype itself: This clone may be a read error of a much larger clone one base away. The chain employs TRBV5-5 and TRBJ2-3; TRBD2 agrees at 8 bases. V shed 10 bases, J shed 2 bases, and the junction held 3 bases outside the gene matches. CDR1 and CDR2 (germline): SGHKS, YYEKEE (reference sequence). This CDR3 comprises 12 residues. The CDR3 DNA reads TGTGCCGGCGGGAGGAACACAGATACGCAGTATTTT. As protein: CAGGRNTDTQYF.

This clonotype was observed at least ten times. The V gene is TRBV10-1, the J gene TRBJ2-7; 8 bases align to TRBD1. Germline CDR1 reads WNHNN; CDR2 reads SYGVQD (reference sequence). This CDR3 region has 13 residues. Unmatched junction bases numbered 5, after V lost 4 bases and J lost 6 bases. CDR3: CASSGLTGGEQYF. The CDR3 DNA follows: TGCGCCAGCAGTGGCTTAACAGGGGGCGAGCAGTACTTC.

This clonotype was counted at least ten times. The J gene is TRBJ2-7, the V gene TRBV2; 11 nucleotides agree with TRBD2. Trimming cost V 6 bases and J 6 bases; bases outside gene matches: 13. This CDR3 comprises 16 residues. From germline, CDR1 is SNHLY and CDR2 FYNNEI. CDR3 sequence reads: CASRRYLAGGQGEQYF. The CDR3 DNA reads TGTGCCAGCAGAAGATATTTAGCGGGAGGGCAGGGCGAGCAGTACTTC.

The table lists this clonotype with a few counts. The rearrangement links TRBV7-9 to TRBJ2-6; D may be TRBD1 (5 bases). The ends were cut back, 5 bases at V and 1 base at J, with 15 bases in the middle. The germline V gene has CDR1 SEHNR and CDR2 FQNEAQ (reference sequence). CDR3 size: 17 residues. The CDR3: CASSLAMGPSGANVLTF. Here the CDR3 DNA reads TGTGCCAGCAGCCTCGCGATGGGGCCATCTGGGGCCAACGTCCTGACTTTC. Full variable domain (rest looked up from reference TRBV7-9 and TRBJ2-6): DTGVSQNPRHKITKRGQNVTFRCDPISEHNRLYWYRQTLGQGPEFLTYFQNEAQLEKSRLLSDRFSAERPKGSFSTLEIQRTEQGDSAMYLCASSLAMGPSGANVLTFGAGSRLTVL.

This clonotype was seen at least ten times. The chain combines TRBV3-1 with TRBJ1-2; D unclear. Germline CDR1 LGHDT, CDR2 YNNKEL (reference sequence). This CDR3 region has 13 residues. V was clipped by 0 bases and J by 8 bases, with 10 bases between them. The CDR3 DNA reads TGTGCCAGCAGCCAAGATCTTAGGTGGGGCTACACCTTC. It yields the protein CASSQDLRWGYTF.

Ten or more counts support this clonotype. The rearrangement joins TRBV2 to TRBJ1-5; maybe TRBD1 (5 bases). The CDR3 runs 15 residues. The germline gives CDR1 SNHLY, CDR2 FYNNEI. The V and J ends lost 8 bases and 1 base respectively, with 15 bases between them. This CDR3 reads CASGVGQISNQPQHF. The CDR3 DNA follows: TGTGCCAGCGGGGTGGGGCAGATAAGCAATCAGCCCCAGCATTTT.

In its sample, this clonotype was seen many times. The J gene is TRBJ2-1, the V gene TRBV7-2; D gene unclear. Germline V gene sequence: CDR1 SGHTA, CDR2 FQGNSA. V gave up 4 bases and J gave up 9 bases, with 13 bases separating them. The CDR3 loop spans 13 amino acids. The chain's CDR3 is CASSSLGVGEQFF. CDR3 coding DNA: TGTGCCAGCAGCTCCCTTGGGGTCGGTGAGCAGTTCTTC.

In its sample, this clonotype was seen a few times. The chain has TRBV9 and TRBJ2-3; D may be TRBD1 (5 bases). Germline loops: CDR1 SGDLS, CDR2 YYNGEE. The V gene lost 3 bases and the J gene lost 2 bases, with 13 bases spanning the gap. The CDR3 totals 15 residues. The CDR3 DNA follows: TGTGCCAGCAGCGCCTCAGGGCCTTCCACAGATACGCAGTATTTT. It translates to CASSASGPSTDTQYF.

This clonotype was detected ten times or more. The V and J genes are TRBV27 and TRBJ2-3; D is undetermined. The CDR3 runs to 17 residues. Trimming shortened V by 2 bases and J by 2 bases, and 17 bases separated the two germline ends. Germline V gene sequence: CDR1 MNHEY, CDR2 SMNVEV (reference sequence). DNA of the CDR3: TGTGCCAGCAGTTTAGGTCCGGCCACACAACCCACAGATACGCAGTATTTT. Its translation: CASSLGPATQPTDTQYF.

The chain joins TRBV12-3 or TRBV12-4 to TRBJ1-6; D ambiguous. This CDR3 is 14 amino acids long. V lost 6 bases and J 5 bases, leaving 11 bases between the germline ends. The CDR3: CASSSGANNSPLHF. In DNA form, the CDR3 reads TGTGCCAGCAGCTCCGGCGCAAATAATTCACCCCTCCACTTT.

This clonotype was found a few times. The V gene is TRBV20-1, the J gene TRBJ1-2, with 9 bases identical to TRBD1. The CDR3 is 13 residues long. The V gene end was trimmed by 5 bases and the J gene end by 5 bases; junction bases not matched to a gene: 6. Germline loops: CDR1 DFQATT, CDR2 SNEGSKA (reference sequence). The CDR3 DNA reads TGCAGTGCTGCAACAGGGGGCGTGTATGGCTACACCTTC. Amino acid sequence: CSAATGGVYGYTF.

This clonotype was counted between two and nine times. The chain joins TRBV7-9 to TRBJ1-1; TRBD1 aligns across 12 bases. The CDR3 runs 16 residues. Trimming cost V 1 base and J 2 bases; bases outside gene matches: 2. Germline V gene sequence: CDR1 SEHNR, CDR2 FQNEAQ (reference sequence). The CDR3: CASSLGDRGRNTEAFF. The CDR3, as DNA: TGTGCCAGCAGCTTAGGGGACAGGGGGCGAAACACTGAAGCTTTCTTT.

Ten or more counts support this clonotype. The chain uses TRBV3-1 and TRBJ1-4; 7 positions agree with TRBD1. Germline V CDR1 and CDR2: LGHDT, YNNKEL (reference sequence). The CDR3 length is 15 residues. V was clipped by 2 bases and J by 4 bases; unmatched bases: 4. The CDR3 DNA sequence: TGTGCCAGCAGCCAAATGACAGGGCATAATGAAAAACTGTTTTTT. The encoded protein is CASSQMTGHNEKLFF.

In this sample, this clonotype turned up many times. The chain combines TRBV6-1 with TRBJ1-1, with TRBD1 matching over 8 bases. The CDR3 is made up of 14 amino acids. Germline CDR1 MNHNS, CDR2 SASEGT. Losses at the gene ends were 4 bases for V and 1 base for J; bases not matched to a gene: 2. The CDR3, as DNA: TGTGCCAGCAGTGGGACAGGGCCGAACACTGAAGCTTTCTTT. Amino acid sequence: CASSGTGPNTEAFF.

This clonotype was recorded many times. Compared with germline, one end of the junction differs, possibly owing to a read error. This chain links TRBV5-1 with TRBJ1-5; 10 bases agree with TRBD1. Germline values: CDR1 SGHRS, CDR2 YFSETQ. The CDR3 covers 15 residues. In DNA, the CDR3 is TGTGCCAGCAGCCTAGGACAGGGGGGCAATCAGCCCCAGCATTTT. It translates to CASSLGQGGNQPQHF.

At least ten counts were recorded for this clonotype. The genes are TRBV4-2 and TRBJ1-5, with TRBD1 matching 10 bases. Per the germline V gene, CDR1 is LGHNA and CDR2 is YNFKEQ. Trimming removed 1 base from V and 7 bases from J; junction bases left unmatched: 7. The CDR3 is made up of 16 amino acids. Here the CDR3 reads CASSQGTGGPLQPQHF. The CDR3 DNA reads as TGTGCCAGCAGCCAAGGGACAGGGGGTCCCTTACAGCCCCAGCATTTT.

J is TRBJ1-6 and V is TRBV9, with 8 bases aligning to TRBD1. With 3 bases clipped from V and 2 bases from J, the junction kept 4 bases outside the gene matches. The CDR3 totals 16 residues. In germline, CDR1 is SGDLS, CDR2 YYNGEE. The CDR3 DNA reads TGTGCCAGCAGCGAGGACAGGGAAGCCTATAATTCACCCCTCCACTTT. Translating gives CASSEDREAYNSPLHF.

The CDR3 loop reads CASSWGDTYEQYF. DNA for the CDR3: TGTGCCAGCAGTTGGGGGGACACCTACGAGCAGTACTTC. This chain joins TRBV6-5 and TRBJ2-7; the D gene could be TRBD1 or TRBD2 (6 bases each). Trimming took off 4 bases at V and 2 bases at J, with 9 bases between the two ends. Germline values: CDR1 MNHEY, CDR2 SVGAGI. The CDR3 contains 13 residues.

This clonotype was counted many times. CDR3 bases: TGTGCCTGGATGCAGGGGGGGCTGGGAGAGCAGTACTTC. This gives the protein CAWMQGGLGEQYF. V is TRBV30 and J is TRBJ2-7, with D perhaps matching TRBD1 or TRBD2 (7 bases each). CDR1 is GTSNPN, CDR2 SVGIG, per germline (reference sequence). CDR3 length equals 13 residues. The V end was cut by 4 bases, the J end by 7 bases, with 17 bases between.

In its sample, this clonotype was seen a few times. V and J are TRBV7-2 and TRBJ2-1; TRBD2 aligns across 11 bases. V lost 4 bases and J lost 8; bases outside the gene matches: 7. The CDR3 has 15 residues. The V gene's germline CDR1 is SGHTA and CDR2 FQGNSA. CDR3 residues: CASSSGLAVVDEQFF. The DNA of the CDR3 is TGTGCCAGCAGCTCGGGACTAGCGGTGGTGGATGAGCAGTTCTTC.

This clonotype occurred many times. The J gene is TRBJ1-1, the V gene TRBV10-3; TRBD1 matches 8 bases. CDR1 is ENHRY, CDR2 SYGVKD, per germline. Unmatched junction bases numbered 5, after V lost 0 bases and J lost 2 bases. The CDR3 spans 16 residues. The CDR3 nucleotides read TGTGCCATCAGTGAGTCCCCGACAGGGGCAAACACTGAAGCTTTCTTT. Protein: CAISESPTGANTEAFF.

The chain has TRBV6-2 or TRBV6-3 and TRBJ2-2; TRBD1 might be the D (6 bases). The CDR3 contains 15 residues. The V end lost 6 bases, the J end lost 6 bases, and 17 bases lay between the germline ends. Germline lookup yields CDR1 MNHEY and CDR2 SVGEGT. Here the CDR3 DNA reads TGTGCCAGCAGCTACACGACAGGCGGATCCGGGGAGCTGTTTTTT. This gives the protein CASSYTTGGSGELFF.

This clonotype was seen ten or more times. The CDR3 spells CASSGPGLATDTQYF. Written as DNA, the CDR3 is TGCGCCAGCAGCGGACCTGGACTAGCGACAGATACGCAGTATTTT. This sequence joins TRBV5-1 and TRBJ2-3, with 9 positions matching TRBD2. CDR1 and CDR2 from the germline V gene are SGHRS and YFSETQ. The CDR3 length is 15 residues. Losses at the gene ends were 4 bases for V and 3 bases for J; bases not matched to a gene: 6.